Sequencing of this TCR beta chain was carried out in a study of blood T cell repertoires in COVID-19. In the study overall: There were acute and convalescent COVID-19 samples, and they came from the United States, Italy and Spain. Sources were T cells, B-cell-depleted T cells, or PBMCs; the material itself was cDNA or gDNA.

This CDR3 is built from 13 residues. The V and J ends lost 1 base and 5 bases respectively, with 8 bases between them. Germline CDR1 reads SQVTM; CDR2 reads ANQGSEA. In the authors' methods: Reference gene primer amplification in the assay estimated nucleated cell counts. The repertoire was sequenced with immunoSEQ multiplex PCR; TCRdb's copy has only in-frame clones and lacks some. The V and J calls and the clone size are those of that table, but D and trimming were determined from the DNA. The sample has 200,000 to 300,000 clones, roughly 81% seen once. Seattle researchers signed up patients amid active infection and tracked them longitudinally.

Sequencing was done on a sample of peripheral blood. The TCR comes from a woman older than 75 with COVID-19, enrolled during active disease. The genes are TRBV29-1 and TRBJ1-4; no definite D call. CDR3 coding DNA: TGCAGCGTTGAAGGGACGGGGAATGAAAAACTGTTTTTT. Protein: CSVEGTGNEKLFF.